This T cell receptor (beta chain) was profiled in a study of blood T cell repertoires in COVID-19. As for the study in general: Sites in the United States, Italy and Spain provided acute and convalescent COVID-19 samples. PBMCs, B-cell-depleted T cells, or T cells provided the cDNA or gDNA that made up the material.

Original processing notes: Estimates of nucleated cell counts were drawn from the amplification of reference gene primers. Assay: immunoSEQ multiplex PCR; the TCRdb copy retains only in-frame clones and omits some. The V and J calls and the clone size are those of that table, but D and trimming were determined from the DNA. The sample yields over 200,000 clones, 75% to 90% seen once. This clone was recorded only once. The sequenced sample consisted of peripheral blood. The clonotype was recovered from a human donor in a cohort sampled during active COVID-19.

The CDR3 region has the DNA TGTGCCAGCAGCTTAGTGAGTAGCCCCGGCAATGAGCAGTTCTTC. Translation: CASSLVSSPGNEQFF. This rearrangement joins TRBV7-2 to TRBJ2-1, with D unresolved. V was shortened by 1 base and J by 6 bases, with 13 bases between the two germline ends. The CDR3 spans 15 residues. Germline values: CDR1 SGHTA, CDR2 FQGNSA. Variable domain in full (rest from reference TRBV7-2 and TRBJ2-1): GAGVSQSPSNKVTEKGKDVELRCDPISGHTALYWYRQSLGQGLEFLIYFQGNSAPDKSGLPSDRFSAERTGGSVSTLTIQRTQQEDSAVYLCASSLVSSPGNEQFFGPGTRLTVL.